This T cell receptor (beta chain) came from a study of T cell repertoires in cytomegalovirus infection. Overall study context: Evidence of both CMV infection and a matching HLA type came from public TCR beta signatures. General observations from the study: Identification of carriers of CMV plus the relevant HLA was achieved through cumulative public TCR beta family frequency. The response measured ex vivo was dominated by TCR beta clonotypes (HLA-C-restricted and CMV-specific).

One entry per CDR3 protein results from TCRdb running MiXCR on the reads. The repertoire holds 200,000 to 300,000 distinct CDR3 sequences, with about 12% as singletons. As for this clonotype: The antigen is not known.

CDR3 length: 18 residues. The V end was cut by 0 bases, the J end by 0 bases, with 14 bases between. CDR1 is LGHNA and CDR2 is YSLEER in the germline V gene. The rearrangement links TRBV4-3 to TRBJ2-2; D might be TRBD2 (7 bases). The sequenced sample was PBMCs. The sequence came from a human donor in good health (CMV status not recorded). Some clones in this sample may be carry-over from other donors' samples. The CDR3 DNA reads as TGCGCCAGCAGCCAAGAGGGGGGGGGCCCTTCGAACACCGGGGAGCTGTTTTTT. Residues: CASSQEGGGPSNTGELFF.